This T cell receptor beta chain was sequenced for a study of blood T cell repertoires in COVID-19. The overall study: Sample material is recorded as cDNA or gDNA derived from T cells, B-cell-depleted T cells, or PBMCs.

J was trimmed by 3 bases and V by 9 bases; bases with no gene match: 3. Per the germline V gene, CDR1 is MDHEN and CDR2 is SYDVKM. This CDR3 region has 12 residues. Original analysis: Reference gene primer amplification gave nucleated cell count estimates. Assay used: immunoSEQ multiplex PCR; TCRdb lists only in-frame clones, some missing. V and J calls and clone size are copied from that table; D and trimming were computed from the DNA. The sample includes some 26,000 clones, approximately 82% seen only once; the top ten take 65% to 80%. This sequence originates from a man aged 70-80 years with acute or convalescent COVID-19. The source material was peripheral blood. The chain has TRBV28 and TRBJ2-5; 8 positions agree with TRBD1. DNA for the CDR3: TGTGCCAGTGACAGGGGTGAAGAGACCCAGTACTTC. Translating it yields CASDRGEETQYF.